This T cell receptor (beta chain) was observed in a study of memory CD4+ T cells and cytomegalovirus serostatus. General study results and limits: Each of 67 CMV-associated TCRbeta sequences occurred in one to five individuals.

The junction had 15 bases not matched to a gene; V was cut back by 6 bases and J by 7 bases. The germline gives CDR1 MDHEN, CDR2 SYDVKM. This CDR3 has 16 amino acids. A word on this clone: Its antigen is unidentified.

Produced via immunoSEQ multiplex PCR; TCRdb's table is partial and in-frame only. The profile shows 60,000 or so clones, 82% of them singletons. The sort gate was single viable CD3+CD4+CD8-CD45RO+ cells for memory CD4+ T cells. This rearrangement joins TRBV28 to TRBJ1-2; 9 bases match TRBD1. Sequenced sample: memory CD4+ T cells from blood. The TCR originated in an adult in good health and CMV-seronegative. Some clones in this sample may be carry-over from other donors' samples. CDR3 residues: CASSQGQGRSLGGYTF. CDR3 sequence (DNA): TGTGCCAGCAGCCAGGGACAGGGTAGGTCCCTGGGTGGCTACACCTTC.